Shown below are 6 T cell receptor beta chains from a single sample sequenced in a study of immune heterogeneity within non-small cell lung tumors. Multiplex PCR amplified TCR beta CDR3 with 32 V and 13 J primers. TCRdb independently ran MiXCR on the multiplex PCR reads; one entry per CDR3 protein. The table lists some 2,900 distinct CDR3 sequences, approximately 39% of them singletons. Bulk tumor genomic DNA served as template, at roughly 600 ng per sample. While surgery was under way, several biopsies spaced far apart were taken per primary tumor. Enrolled individuals presented with untreated, newly diagnosed non-small cell lung cancer and received curative surgery. Sequenced sample: lung tumor tissue. The receptor source for this set is a woman aged 45-65 years with non-small cell lung cancer.

This clonotype is deemed medium-sized. The genes are TRBV5-1 and TRBJ2-3; 9 bases line up with TRBD2. The CDR3 is made up of 15 amino acids. The germline gives CDR1 SGHRS, CDR2 YFSETQ. The ends lost 5 bases at V and 1 base at J; junction bases unmatched: 5. CDR3 sequence reads: CASSGLAGGTDTQYF. In DNA, the CDR3 is TGCGCCAGCAGTGGATTAGCGGGGGGCACAGATACGCAGTATTTT.

The V call is TRBV10-3, the J call TRBJ2-5; perhaps TRBD2 as D (5 bases). Between the trimmed V and J ends, which lost 0 bases and 0 bases, there was a span of 8 bases. This CDR3 region has 15 residues. Germline CDR1 reads ENHRY; CDR2 reads SYGVKD. Here the CDR3 DNA reads TGTGCCATCAGTGAGTCGAACGGGGACCAAGAGACCCAGTACTTC. Protein sequence: CAISESNGDQETQYF.

The chain recombines TRBV28 with TRBJ2-3; D possibly corresponds to TRBD1 (5 bases). The germline V and J ends were trimmed by 2 bases and 2 bases, with 17 bases remaining between them. The CDR3 contains 17 residues. CDR1 is MDHEN, CDR2 SYDVKM, per germline. The CDR3 region has the DNA TGTGCCAGCAGTTTAGGCCTCCAGGGAATTCTCACAGATACGCAGTATTTT. Translated: CASSLGLQGILTDTQYF.

Worth noting for this clonotype: One base away lies a much larger clone, so this may be a sequencing read error. The rearrangement joins TRBV6-1 to TRBJ2-2; D uncertain. Germline lookup yields CDR1 MNHNS and CDR2 SASEGT. The CDR3 is made up of 15 amino acids. V lost 3 bases and J lost 5, with 13 bases in between. The DNA for the CDR3 is TGTGCCAGCAGTGACGGCCTAATTAGAACCGGGGAGCTGTTTTTT. Its protein is CASSDGLIRTGELFF.

By proportion, this clonotype is medium-sized (0.01 to 0.1%). The CDR3 DNA is TGTGCCAGCAGGCCCGGGACTAGCAATGAGCAGTTCTTC. It is translated as CASRPGTSNEQFF. This chain uses TRBV11-2 with TRBJ2-1, with TRBD2 matching over 8 bases. V lost 6 bases and J lost 6; bases outside the gene matches: 4. The CDR3 consists of 13 residues. Germline values: CDR1 SGHAT, CDR2 FQNNGV.

By frequency in the sample, this clonotype is medium-sized (0.01 to 0.1%). The chain recombines TRBV20-1 with TRBJ1-5, with TRBD1 as a possible D gene (6 bases). The V gene lost 3 bases and the J gene lost 6 bases, with 15 bases spanning the gap. Germline V lookup: CDR1 DFQATT, CDR2 SNEGSKA (reference sequence). This CDR3 has 14 amino acids. The CDR3 DNA follows: TGCAGTGCTAGCTCGGGGGGCTTTTTTCAGCCCCAGCATTTT. It is translated as CSASSGGFFQPQHF.